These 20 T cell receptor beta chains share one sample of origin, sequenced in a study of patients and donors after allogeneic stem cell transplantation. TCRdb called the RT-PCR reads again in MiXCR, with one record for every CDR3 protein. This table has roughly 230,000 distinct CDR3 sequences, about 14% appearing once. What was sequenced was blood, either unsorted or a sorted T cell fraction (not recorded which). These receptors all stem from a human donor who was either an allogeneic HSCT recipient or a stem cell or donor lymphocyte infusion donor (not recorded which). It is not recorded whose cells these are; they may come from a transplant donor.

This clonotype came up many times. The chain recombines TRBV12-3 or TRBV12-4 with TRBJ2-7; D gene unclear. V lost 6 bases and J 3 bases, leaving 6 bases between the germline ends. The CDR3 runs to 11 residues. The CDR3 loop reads CASSRNYEQYF. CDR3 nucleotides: TGTGCCAGCAGCCGGAACTACGAGCAGTACTTC.

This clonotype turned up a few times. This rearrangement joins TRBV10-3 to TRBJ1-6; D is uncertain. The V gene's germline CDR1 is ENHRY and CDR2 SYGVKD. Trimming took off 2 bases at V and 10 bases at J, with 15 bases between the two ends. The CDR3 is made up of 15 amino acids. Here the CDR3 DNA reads TGTGCCATCAGTGAGGGAGGGAGTATTAGGTCACCCCTCCACTTT. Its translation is CAISEGGSIRSPLHF.

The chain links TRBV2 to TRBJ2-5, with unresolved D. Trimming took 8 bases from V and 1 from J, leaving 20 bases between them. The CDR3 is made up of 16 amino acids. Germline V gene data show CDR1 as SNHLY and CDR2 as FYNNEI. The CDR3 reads CASLSRDAASQETQYF. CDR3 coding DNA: TGTGCCAGCCTTAGTAGAGACGCAGCGAGCCAAGAGACCCAGTACTTC.

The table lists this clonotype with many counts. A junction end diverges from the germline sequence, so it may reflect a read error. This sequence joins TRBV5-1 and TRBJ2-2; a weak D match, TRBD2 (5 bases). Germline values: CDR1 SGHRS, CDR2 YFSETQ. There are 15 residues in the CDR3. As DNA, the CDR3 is TGTGCCAGCAGTCTCAGCGGAGCGAACACCGGGGAGCTGTTTTTT. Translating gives CASSLSGANTGELFF.

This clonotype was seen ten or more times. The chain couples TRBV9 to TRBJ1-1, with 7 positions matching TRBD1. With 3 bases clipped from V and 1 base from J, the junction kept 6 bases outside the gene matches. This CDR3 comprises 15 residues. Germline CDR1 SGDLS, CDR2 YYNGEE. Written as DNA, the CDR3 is TGTGCCAGCAGCGAGGGGGCCGGACAGAACACTGAAGCTTTCTTT. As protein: CASSEGAGQNTEAFF.

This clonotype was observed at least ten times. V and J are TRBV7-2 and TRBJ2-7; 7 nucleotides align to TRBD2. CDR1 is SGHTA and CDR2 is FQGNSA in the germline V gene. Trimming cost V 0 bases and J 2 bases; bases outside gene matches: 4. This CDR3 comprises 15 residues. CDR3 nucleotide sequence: TGTGCCAGCAGCTTAGCGCGGGGGTTTACCTACGAGCAGTACTTC. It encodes CASSLARGFTYEQYF.

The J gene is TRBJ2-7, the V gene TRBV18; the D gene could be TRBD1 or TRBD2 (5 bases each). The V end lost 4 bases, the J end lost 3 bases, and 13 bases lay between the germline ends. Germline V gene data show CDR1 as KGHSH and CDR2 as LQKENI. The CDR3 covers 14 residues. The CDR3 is CASSRDPAGYEQYF. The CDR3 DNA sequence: TGTGCCAGCTCACGGGACCCGGCCGGCTACGAGCAGTACTTC.

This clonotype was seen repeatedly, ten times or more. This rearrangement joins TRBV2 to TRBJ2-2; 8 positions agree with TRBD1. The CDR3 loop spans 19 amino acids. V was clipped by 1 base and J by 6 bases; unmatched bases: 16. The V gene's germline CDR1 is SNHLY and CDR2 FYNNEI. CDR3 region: CASSEGQGAFSPQPGELFF. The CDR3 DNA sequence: TGTGCCAGCAGTGAAGGGCAGGGGGCATTCTCCCCCCAGCCCGGGGAGCTGTTTTTT. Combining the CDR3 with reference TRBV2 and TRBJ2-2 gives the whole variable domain EPEVTQTPSHQVTQMGQEVILRCVPISNHLYFYWYRQILGQKVEFLVSFYNNEISEKSEIFDDQFSVERPDGSNFTLKIRSTKLEDSAMYFCASSEGQGAFSPQPGELFFGEGSRLTVL.

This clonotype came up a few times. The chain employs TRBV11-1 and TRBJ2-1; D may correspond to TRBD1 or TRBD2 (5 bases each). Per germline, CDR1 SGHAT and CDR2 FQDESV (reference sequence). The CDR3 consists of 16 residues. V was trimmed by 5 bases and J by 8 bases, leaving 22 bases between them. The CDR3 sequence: CASSPAWESRGDEQFF. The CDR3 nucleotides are TGTGCCAGCAGCCCCGCGTGGGAGTCTAGGGGCGATGAGCAGTTCTTC.

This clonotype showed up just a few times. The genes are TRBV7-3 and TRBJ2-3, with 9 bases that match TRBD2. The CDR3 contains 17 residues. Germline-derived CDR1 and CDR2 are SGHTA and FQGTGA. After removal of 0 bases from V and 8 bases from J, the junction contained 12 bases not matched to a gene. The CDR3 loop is CASSLTFAGGTFSTQYF. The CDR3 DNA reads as TGTGCCAGCAGCTTAACGTTCGCGGGAGGGACTTTTAGTACGCAGTATTTT. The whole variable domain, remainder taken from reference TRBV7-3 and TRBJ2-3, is GAGVSQTPSNKVTEKGKYVELRCDPISGHTALYWYRQSLGQGPEFLIYFQGTGAADDSGLPNDRFFAVRPEGSVSTLKIQRTERGDSAVYLCASSLTFAGGTFSTQYFGPGTRLTVL.

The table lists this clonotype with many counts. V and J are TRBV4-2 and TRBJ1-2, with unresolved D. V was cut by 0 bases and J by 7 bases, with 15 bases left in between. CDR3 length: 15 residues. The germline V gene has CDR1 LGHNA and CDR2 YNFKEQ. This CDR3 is CASSQDIGPNSGYTF. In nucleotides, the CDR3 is TGTGCCAGCAGCCAAGACATAGGGCCCAATAGTGGCTACACCTTC.

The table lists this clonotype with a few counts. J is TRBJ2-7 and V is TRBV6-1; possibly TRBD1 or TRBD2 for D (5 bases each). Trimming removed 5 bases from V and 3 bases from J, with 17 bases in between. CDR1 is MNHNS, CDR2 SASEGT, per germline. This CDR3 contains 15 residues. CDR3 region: CASSLAPMGVYEQYF. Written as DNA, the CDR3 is TGTGCCAGCAGTCTCGCCCCTATGGGGGTCTACGAGCAGTACTTC.

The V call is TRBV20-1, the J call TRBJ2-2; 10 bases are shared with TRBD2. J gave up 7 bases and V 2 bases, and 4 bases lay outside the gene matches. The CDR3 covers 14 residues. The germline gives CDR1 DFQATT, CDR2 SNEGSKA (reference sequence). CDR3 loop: CSARLAGDNGELFF. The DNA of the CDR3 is TGCAGTGCTAGACTAGCGGGAGATAACGGGGAGCTGTTTTTT.

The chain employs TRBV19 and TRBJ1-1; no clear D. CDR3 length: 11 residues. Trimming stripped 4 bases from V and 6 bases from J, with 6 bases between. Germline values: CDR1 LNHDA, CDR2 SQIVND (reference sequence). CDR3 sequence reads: CASSRTAEAFF. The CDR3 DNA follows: TGTGCCAGTAGTAGAACAGCTGAAGCTTTCTTT.

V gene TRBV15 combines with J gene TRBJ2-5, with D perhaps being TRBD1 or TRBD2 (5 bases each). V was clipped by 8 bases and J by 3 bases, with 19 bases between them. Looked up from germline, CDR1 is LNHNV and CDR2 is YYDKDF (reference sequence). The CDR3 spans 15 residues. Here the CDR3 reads CATQLGTSRKETQYF. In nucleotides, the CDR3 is TGTGCCACCCAACTAGGGACCAGCAGGAAAGAGACCCAGTACTTC.

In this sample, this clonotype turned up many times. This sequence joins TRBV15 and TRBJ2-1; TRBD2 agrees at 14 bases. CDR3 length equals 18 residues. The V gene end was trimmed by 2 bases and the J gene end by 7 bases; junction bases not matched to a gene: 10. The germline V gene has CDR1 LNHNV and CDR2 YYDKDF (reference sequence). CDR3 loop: CATSRIKAGTSGGNEQFF. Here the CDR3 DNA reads TGTGCCACCAGCAGAATCAAAGCCGGGACTAGCGGGGGAAATGAGCAGTTCTTC. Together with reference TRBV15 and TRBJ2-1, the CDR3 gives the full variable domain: DAMVIQNPRYQVTQFGKPVTLSCSQTLNHNVMYWYQQKSSQAPKLLFHYYDKDFNNEADTPDNFQSRRPNTSFCFLDIRSPGLGDTAMYLCATSRIKAGTSGGNEQFFGPGTRLTVL.

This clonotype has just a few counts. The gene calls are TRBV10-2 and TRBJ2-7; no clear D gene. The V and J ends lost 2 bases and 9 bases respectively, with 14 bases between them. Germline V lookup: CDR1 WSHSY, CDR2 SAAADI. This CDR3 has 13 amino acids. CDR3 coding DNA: TGCGCCAGCAGTGAGGAAGGGTCCTTAGGGCAGTACTTC. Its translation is CASSEEGSLGQYF.

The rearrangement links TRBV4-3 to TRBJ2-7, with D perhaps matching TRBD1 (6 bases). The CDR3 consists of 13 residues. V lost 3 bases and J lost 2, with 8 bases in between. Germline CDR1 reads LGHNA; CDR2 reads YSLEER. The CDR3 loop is CASSQAGAYEQYF. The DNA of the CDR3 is TGCGCCAGCAGCCAGGCAGGGGCCTACGAGCAGTACTTC.

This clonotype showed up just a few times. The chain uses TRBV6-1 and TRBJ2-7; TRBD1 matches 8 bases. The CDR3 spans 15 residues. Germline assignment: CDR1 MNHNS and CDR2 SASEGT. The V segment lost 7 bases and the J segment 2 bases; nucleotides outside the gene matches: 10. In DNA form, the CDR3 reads TGTGCCAGCACCAAGGCCGGGACAGGTCCCTACGAGCAGTACTTC. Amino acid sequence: CASTKAGTGPYEQYF.

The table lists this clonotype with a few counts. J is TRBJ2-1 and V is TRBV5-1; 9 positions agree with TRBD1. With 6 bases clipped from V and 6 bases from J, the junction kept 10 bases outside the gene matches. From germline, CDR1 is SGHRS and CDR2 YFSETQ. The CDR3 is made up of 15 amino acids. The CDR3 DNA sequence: TGCGCCAGCATGGTCAATACAGGGGGCGGCAATGAGCAGTTCTTC. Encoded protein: CASMVNTGGGNEQFF.